These 30 T cell receptor beta chains were sequenced from one sample in a study of blood T cells in healthy people across ages. Sample-barcoded 5' priming and a J-beta primer mix drove a second PCR of about 6 to 12 cycles. TCRdb processed the 5' RACE reads anew with MiXCR; each CDR3 protein has one entry. The sample shows approximately 820,000 distinct CDR3 sequences, more than 40% of them seen only once. Sequenced sample: blood. All receptors come from a man in his 60s in good health.

The chain has TRBV15 and TRBJ1-5, with D unresolved. V dropped 0 bases and J dropped 0 bases, with 9 bases sitting between them. CDR3 size: 16 residues. From germline, CDR1 is LNHNV and CDR2 YYDKDF (reference sequence). CDR3 DNA: TGTGCCACCAGCAGAGAGGGAGCGCATAGCAATCAGCCCCAGCATTTT. Residues: CATSREGAHSNQPQHF.

This clonotype was recorded many times. The rearrangement uses TRBV7-2 and TRBJ2-5; D may be TRBD2 (6 bases). CDR1 SGHTA and CDR2 FQGNSA come from the germline V gene. The germline V and J ends were trimmed by 5 bases and 4 bases, with 14 bases remaining between them. The CDR3 is made up of 14 amino acids. The CDR3 loop is CASSRSGNSETQYF. The CDR3 nucleotides read TGTGCCAGCAGCCGTAGCGGTAACTCAGAGACCCAGTACTTC.

The table lists this clonotype with a few counts. The chain employs TRBV19 and TRBJ2-1, with TRBD1 matching 7 bases. Per the germline V gene, CDR1 is LNHDA and CDR2 is SQIVND (reference sequence). J lost 6 bases, V lost 0 bases, and 8 bases had no gene match. This CDR3 is built from 16 residues. The CDR3 protein is CASSIDLEGAGNEQFF. The CDR3 DNA follows: TGTGCCAGTAGTATAGATCTTGAGGGGGCGGGCAATGAGCAGTTCTTC.

This clonotype was counted a few times. The chain recombines TRBV28 with TRBJ2-4; TRBD2 agrees at 8 bases. The CDR3 covers 15 residues. The germline V gene encodes CDR1 MDHEN and CDR2 SYDVKM. Unmatched junction bases numbered 10, after V lost 6 bases and J lost 6 bases. CDR3 coding DNA: TGTGCCAGCAGCCGGGGTAGCGGGGTGGGAAACATTCAGTACTTC. This encodes CASSRGSGVGNIQYF. Based on the CDR3 plus reference TRBV28 and TRBJ2-4, the full variable domain is DVKVTQSSRYLVKRTGEKVFLECVQDMDHENMFWYRQDPGLGLRLIYFSYDVKMKEKGDIPEGYSVSREKKERFSLILESASTNQTSMYLCASSRGSGVGNIQYFGAGTRLSVL.

This sequence joins TRBV7-2 and TRBJ2-3; D may be TRBD1 (6 bases). There are 15 residues in the CDR3. Germline loops: CDR1 SGHTA, CDR2 FQGNSA. V was pared by 5 bases and J by 3 bases, with 15 bases between. The CDR3 DNA reads TGTGCCAGCAGCCTACTAATCAGGGGTACAGATACGCAGTATTTT. Protein sequence: CASSLLIRGTDTQYF.

With regard to this clonotype: This may come from a read error, since a much larger clone is one base off. The chain employs TRBV15 and TRBJ2-3; no firm D call. CDR3 length equals 12 residues. Germline CDR1 LNHNV, CDR2 YYDKDF (reference sequence). CDR3 sequence (DNA): TGTGCCACCAGCAGAGACACAGATACGCGGTATTTT. Protein sequence: CATSRDTDTRYF.

This clonotype has ten or more counts. This rearrangement joins TRBV25-1 to TRBJ1-2; D not resolved. In germline, CDR1 is MGHDK, CDR2 SYGVNS. The CDR3 totals 14 residues. V was trimmed by 1 base and J by 7 bases, leaving 13 bases between them. CDR3 nucleotides: TGTGCCAGCAGTGAATCGTGGGGAATCGGTGGCTACACCTTC. This encodes CASSESWGIGGYTF.

This chain links TRBV27 with TRBJ2-7, with unresolved D. Germline assignment: CDR1 MNHEY and CDR2 SMNVEV (reference sequence). This CDR3 comprises 14 residues. Trimming cost V 2 bases and J 4 bases, with 12 bases left between them. The CDR3 loop is CASSLGSWGYEQYF. The CDR3 DNA follows: TGTGCCAGCAGTTTAGGCTCTTGGGGTTACGAGCAGTACTTC.

V is TRBV7-9 and J is TRBJ2-4, with D possibly being TRBD2 (5 bases). Per the germline V gene, CDR1 is SEHNR and CDR2 is FQNEAQ (reference sequence). The CDR3 runs 12 residues. V was cut by 5 bases and J by 13 bases, with 15 bases left in between. The CDR3 coding sequence is TGTGCCAGCAGCCCACTTCCGAGGGAGCAGTACTTC. Protein sequence: CASSPLPREQYF.

This rearrangement joins TRBV11-3 to TRBJ1-4; 7 bases match TRBD1. Per germline, CDR1 SGHNT and CDR2 YENEEA. CDR3 length: 15 amino acids. With 4 bases clipped from V and 5 bases from J, the junction kept 7 bases outside the gene matches. CDR3 sequence reads: CASSYRDRVNEKLFF. As DNA, the CDR3 is TGTGCCAGCAGCTACCGGGACAGAGTAAATGAAAAACTGTTTTTT.

V is TRBV20-1 and J is TRBJ2-7; 10 bases line up with TRBD2. Trimming cost V 3 bases and J 2 bases; bases outside gene matches: 7. This CDR3 region has 15 residues. Germline CDR1 is DFQATT and CDR2 is SNEGSKA (reference sequence). The CDR3 region is CSASEASGSPYEQYF. CDR3 nucleotide sequence: TGCAGTGCTAGCGAGGCTAGCGGGAGCCCCTACGAGCAGTACTTC.

The chain carries TRBV5-5 and TRBJ2-1, with D possibly being TRBD2 (6 bases). The CDR3 sequence is 14 residues long. Germline lookup yields CDR1 SGHKS and CDR2 YYEKEE (reference sequence). V lost 0 bases to trimming and J lost 4 bases, with 8 bases between them. CDR3 residues: CASSLGTKYNEQFF. CDR3 in DNA: TGTGCCAGCAGCTTGGGGACTAAATACAATGAGCAGTTCTTC.

CDR3 DNA: TGTGCCAGCAGCGCCGAGCAGGTGAAACCCACAGATACGCAGTATTTT. This encodes CASSAEQVKPTDTQYF. The V gene is TRBV9, the J gene TRBJ2-3; D ambiguous. Germline loops: CDR1 SGDLS, CDR2 YYNGEE. CDR3 size: 16 residues. The ends were cut back, 3 bases at V and 2 bases at J, with 16 bases in the middle. The full variable domain, in which reference TRBV9 and TRBJ2-3 provide the parts outside the CDR3, is DSGVTQTPKHLITATGQRVTLRCSPRSGDLSVYWYQQSLDQGLQFLIQYYNGEERAKGNILERFSAQQFPDLHSELNLSSLELGDSALYFCASSAEQVKPTDTQYFGPGTRLTVL.

The chain is built from TRBV20-1 and TRBJ2-3; 7 bases map to TRBD1. Germline-derived CDR1 and CDR2 are DFQATT and SNEGSKA (reference sequence). This CDR3 spans 13 amino acids. Germline trimming cut 7 bases from V and 0 bases from J; bases unmatched to any gene: 4. In nucleotides, the CDR3 is TGCAGTGTGAACAGGGGTAGCACAGATACGCAGTATTTT. Its translation: CSVNRGSTDTQYF.

This clonotype has only a few counts. The rearrangement uses TRBV20-1 and TRBJ1-2, with D maybe TRBD1 (6 bases). Looked up from germline, CDR1 is DFQATT and CDR2 is SNEGSKA (reference sequence). V lost 2 bases and J 7 bases, leaving 11 bases between the germline ends. The CDR3 contains 12 residues. CDR3 sequence reads: CSARNRESGYTF. CDR3 DNA: TGCAGTGCTAGAAACAGGGAGTCTGGCTACACCTTC.

The rearrangement joins TRBV12-3 or TRBV12-4 to TRBJ2-5, with 12 bases identical to TRBD1. TRBJ2-7 explains the end of the DNA better; the J call may be wrong. This CDR3 is 16 amino acids long. The CDR3 sequence is CASSFSSGDRGLEQYF. CDR3 nucleotides: TGTGCCAGCAGTTTTTCTTCGGGGGACAGGGGGCTCGAGCAGTACTTC.

This rearrangement joins TRBV2 to TRBJ2-3, with no clear D. V gave up 6 bases and J gave up 2 bases, with 12 bases separating them. Germline lookup yields CDR1 SNHLY and CDR2 FYNNEI. This CDR3 has 14 residues. The CDR3 sequence is CASSRGRITDTQYF. The CDR3 coding sequence is TGTGCCAGCAGCCGTGGACGGATCACAGATACGCAGTATTTT.

The chain couples TRBV6-1 to TRBJ2-1; 11 nucleotides line up with TRBD1. The ends lost 5 bases at V and 7 bases at J; junction bases unmatched: 10. Germline V lookup: CDR1 MNHNS, CDR2 SASEGT. The length of the CDR3 is 16 residues. CDR3 bases: TGTGCCAGCAGTCGATCAGGACAGGGGGCGATTAATGAGCAGTTCTTC. It is translated as CASSRSGQGAINEQFF.

The chain joins TRBV30 to TRBJ1-6; D unresolved. The CDR3 consists of 13 residues. CDR1 and CDR2 from the germline V gene are GTSNPN and SVGIG (reference sequence). V was clipped by 0 bases and J by 9 bases, with 9 bases between them. Here the CDR3 DNA reads TGTGCCTGGAGTGTTGAGGATATTTCACCCCTCCACTTT. Amino acids: CAWSVEDISPLHF.

This clonotype was seen only a few times. The J gene is TRBJ2-3, the V gene TRBV29-1; D remains ambiguous. Germline loops: CDR1 SQVTM, CDR2 ANQGSEA. The CDR3 length is 13 residues. V shed 3 bases and J shed 3 bases, with 10 bases lying between them. The CDR3 region has the DNA TGCAGCGTTGAGGGTCGCTTGACAGATACGCAGTATTTT. It codes for CSVEGRLTDTQYF.

In the case of this clonotype: Germline and junction disagree at one end, which may indicate a read error. The chain employs TRBV10-3 and TRBJ1-1; D is unclear. Per the germline V gene, CDR1 is ENHRY and CDR2 is SYGVKD. This CDR3 has 15 amino acids. The CDR3, as DNA: TGTGCCATCAGTGATCAGTGGTCCATGAACGCTGAAGCTTTCTTT. Translation gives CAISDQWSMNAEAFF.

V usage is TRBV7-2 and J usage is TRBJ2-2; 11 bases are a match to TRBD1. In germline, CDR1 is SGHTA, CDR2 FQGNSA. The V and J ends lost 5 bases and 13 bases, in that order; junction bases with no gene match: 9. CDR3 length equals 14 residues. CDR3 nucleotides: TGTGCCAGCAGCGCCGGGACAGGGGGAGTGCGGCTGTTTTTT. Protein sequence: CASSAGTGGVRLFF.

This clonotype was observed a handful of times. V gene TRBV18 combines with J gene TRBJ2-2; D remains ambiguous. Germline V gene data show CDR1 as KGHSH and CDR2 as LQKENI. The CDR3 runs to 13 residues. Trimming stripped 2 bases from V and 1 base from J, with 2 bases between. CDR3 DNA: TGTGCCAGCTCACCATTGAACACCGGGGAGCTGTTTTTT. This sequence encodes CASSPLNTGELFF.

This rearrangement joins TRBV11-2 to TRBJ2-7; D call uncertain. V gave up 4 bases and J gave up 5 bases, with 9 bases separating them. CDR1 and CDR2 from the germline V gene are SGHAT and FQNNGV. The CDR3 is 12 amino acids. CDR3 protein: CASSWERHEQYF. CDR3 nucleotide sequence: TGTGCCAGCAGCTGGGAACGCCACGAGCAGTACTTC.

This clonotype showed up just a few times. V is TRBV4-1 and J is TRBJ2-4; the D gene could be TRBD1 or TRBD2 (5 bases each). This CDR3 spans 16 amino acids. Germline V gene lookup returns CDR1 MGHRA and CDR2 YSYEKL. V was trimmed by 4 bases and J by 4 bases, leaving 17 bases between them. CDR3 amino acids: CASSPLFGTGKNIQYF. The CDR3 bases are TGCGCCAGCAGCCCCTTGTTCGGGACGGGAAAAAACATTCAGTACTTC.

The rearrangement links TRBV6-1 to TRBJ2-5; no clear D. Germline values: CDR1 MNHNS, CDR2 SASEGT. Trimming pared 7 bases from V and 2 bases from J, leaving 8 bases between. The CDR3 has 12 residues. The CDR3 nucleotides are TGTGCCAGCAAAGAATCACAAGAGACCCAGTACTTC. Amino acids: CASKESQETQYF.

This clonotype was counted between two and nine times. V gene TRBV6-1 combines with J gene TRBJ2-1, with 8 bases fitting TRBD1. The V segment lost 11 bases and the J segment 3 bases; nucleotides outside the gene matches: 21. Germline V gene data show CDR1 as MNHNS and CDR2 as SASEGT. The CDR3 is 18 residues long. CDR3 sequence (DNA): TGTGCCGGGTCCCATCGAACCTGGACAGGGAGATTCTACAATGAGCAGTTCTTC. Its protein is CAGSHRTWTGRFYNEQFF.

The chain has TRBV7-2 and TRBJ2-5; 13 bases are shared with TRBD2. CDR1 and CDR2 from the germline V gene are SGHTA and FQGNSA. This CDR3 spans 17 amino acids. Trimming took 5 bases from V and 3 from J; bases not matched to a gene: 9. CDR3 protein: CASSQGWTSGSEETQYF. The CDR3 DNA follows: TGTGCCAGCAGCCAGGGGTGGACTAGCGGGAGTGAAGAGACCCAGTACTTC.

The V gene is TRBV11-2, the J gene TRBJ2-2; no definite D call. V lost 5 bases and J lost 4, with 14 bases in between. Germline V lookup: CDR1 SGHAT, CDR2 FQNNGV. This CDR3 spans 15 amino acids. CDR3 amino acids: CASSTVGLGTGELFF. CDR3 nucleotides: TGTGCCAGCAGCACTGTAGGGCTGGGCACCGGGGAGCTGTTTTTT.

The count of this clonotype is one. The chain joins TRBV19 to TRBJ2-7; TRBD1 matches at 7 bases. The J call is doubtful: the DNA matches TRBJ2-5 better. This CDR3 comprises 15 residues. From germline, CDR1 is LNHDA and CDR2 SQIVND (reference sequence). CDR3 sequence: CASSIYRGPTETQYF. DNA of the CDR3: TGTGCCAGTAGTATCTACAGGGGCCCCACGGAGACCCAGTACTTC.